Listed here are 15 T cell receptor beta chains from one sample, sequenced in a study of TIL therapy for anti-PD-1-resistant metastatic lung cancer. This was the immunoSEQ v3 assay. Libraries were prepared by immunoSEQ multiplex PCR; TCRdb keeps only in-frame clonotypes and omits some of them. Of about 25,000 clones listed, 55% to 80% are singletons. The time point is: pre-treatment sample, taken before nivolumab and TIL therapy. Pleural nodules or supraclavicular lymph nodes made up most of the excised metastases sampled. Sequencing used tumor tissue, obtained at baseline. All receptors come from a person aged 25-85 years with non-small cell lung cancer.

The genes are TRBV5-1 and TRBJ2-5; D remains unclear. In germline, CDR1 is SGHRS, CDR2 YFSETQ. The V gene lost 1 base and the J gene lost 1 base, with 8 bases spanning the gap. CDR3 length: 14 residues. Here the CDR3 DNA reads TGCGCCAGCAGCTTGTCTGGTACCCAAGAGACCCAGTACTTC. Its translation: CASSLSGTQETQYF. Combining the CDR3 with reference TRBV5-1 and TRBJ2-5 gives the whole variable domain KAGVTQTPRYLIKTRGQQVTLSCSPISGHRSVSWYQQTPGQGLQFLFEYFSETQRNKGNFPGRFSGRQFSNSRSEMNVSTLELGDSALYLCASSLSGTQETQYFGPGTRLLVL.

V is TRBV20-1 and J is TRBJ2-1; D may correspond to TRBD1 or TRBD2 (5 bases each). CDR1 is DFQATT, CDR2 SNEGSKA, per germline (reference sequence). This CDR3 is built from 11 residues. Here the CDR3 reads CSTTGTLEQFF. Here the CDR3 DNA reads TGCAGCACAACCGGGACCCTAGAGCAGTTCTTC.

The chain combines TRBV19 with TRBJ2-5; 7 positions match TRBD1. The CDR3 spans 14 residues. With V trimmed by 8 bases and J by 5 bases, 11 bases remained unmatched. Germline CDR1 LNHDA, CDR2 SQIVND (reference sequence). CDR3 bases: TGTGCCAGTGGACAAAACAGGGGCTCGGAGACCCAGTACTTC. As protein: CASGQNRGSETQYF.

CDR3 sequence reads: CASSLPRDRDTDTQYF. The DNA for the CDR3 is TGTGCCAGCAGCTTACCCCGGGACAGGGATACAGATACGCAGTATTTT. The chain uses TRBV7-9 and TRBJ2-3, with 9 nucleotides matching TRBD1. CDR1 is SEHNR, CDR2 FQNEAQ, per germline (reference sequence). The CDR3 is 16 residues long. J gave up 3 bases and V 2 bases, and 6 bases lay outside the gene matches. The whole variable domain, remainder taken from reference TRBV7-9 and TRBJ2-3, is DTGVSQNPRHKITKRGQNVTFRCDPISEHNRLYWYRQTLGQGPEFLTYFQNEAQLEKSRLLSDRFSAERPKGSFSTLEIQRTEQGDSAMYLCASSLPRDRDTDTQYFGPGTRLTVL.

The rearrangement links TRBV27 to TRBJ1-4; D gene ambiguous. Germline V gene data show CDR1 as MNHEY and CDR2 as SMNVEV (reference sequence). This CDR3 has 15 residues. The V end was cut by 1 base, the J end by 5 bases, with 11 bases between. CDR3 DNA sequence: TGTGCCAGCAGTTTATTGGGCCGTGGAAATGAAAAACTGTTTTTT. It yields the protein CASSLLGRGNEKLFF.

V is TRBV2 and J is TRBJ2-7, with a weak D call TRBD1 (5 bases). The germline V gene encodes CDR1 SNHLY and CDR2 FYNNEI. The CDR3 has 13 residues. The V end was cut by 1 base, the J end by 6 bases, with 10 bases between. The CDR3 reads CASSEGGRLEQYF. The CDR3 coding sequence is TGTGCCAGCAGTGAAGGGGGCCGGCTCGAGCAGTACTTC.

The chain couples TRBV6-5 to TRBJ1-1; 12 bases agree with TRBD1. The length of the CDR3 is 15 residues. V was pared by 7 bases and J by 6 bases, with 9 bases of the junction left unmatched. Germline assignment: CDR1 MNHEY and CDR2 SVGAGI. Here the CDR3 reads CASTPGQGAVAEAFF. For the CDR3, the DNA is TGTGCCAGCACCCCGGGACAGGGGGCGGTGGCTGAAGCTTTCTTT.

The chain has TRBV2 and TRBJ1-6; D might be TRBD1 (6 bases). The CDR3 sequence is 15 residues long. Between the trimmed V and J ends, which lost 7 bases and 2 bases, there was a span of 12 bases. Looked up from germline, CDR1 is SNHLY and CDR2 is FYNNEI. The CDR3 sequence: CASKWEGAYNSPLHF. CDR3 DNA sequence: TGTGCCAGCAAGTGGGAGGGGGCCTATAATTCACCCCTCCACTTT.

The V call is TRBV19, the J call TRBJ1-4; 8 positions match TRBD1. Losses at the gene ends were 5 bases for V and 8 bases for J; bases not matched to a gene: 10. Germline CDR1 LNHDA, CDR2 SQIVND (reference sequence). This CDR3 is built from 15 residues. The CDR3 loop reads CASSLGQGRSEKLFF. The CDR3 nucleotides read TGTGCCAGTAGTCTCGGACAGGGTCGGAGCGAAAAACTGTTTTTT.

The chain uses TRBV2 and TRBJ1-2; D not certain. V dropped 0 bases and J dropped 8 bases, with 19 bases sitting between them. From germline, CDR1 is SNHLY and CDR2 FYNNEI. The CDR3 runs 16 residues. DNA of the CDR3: TGTGCCAGCAGTGAAGCACCTCTTCTCATAAGGAGGGGCTACACCTTC. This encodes CASSEAPLLIRRGYTF.

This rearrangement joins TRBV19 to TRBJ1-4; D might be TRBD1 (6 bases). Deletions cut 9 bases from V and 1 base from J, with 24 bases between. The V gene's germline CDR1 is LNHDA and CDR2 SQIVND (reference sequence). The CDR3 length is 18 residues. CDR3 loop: CASQIESRGRGTNEKLFF. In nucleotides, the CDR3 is TGTGCCAGCCAGATCGAATCTCGGGGGCGCGGAACTAATGAAAAACTGTTTTTT.

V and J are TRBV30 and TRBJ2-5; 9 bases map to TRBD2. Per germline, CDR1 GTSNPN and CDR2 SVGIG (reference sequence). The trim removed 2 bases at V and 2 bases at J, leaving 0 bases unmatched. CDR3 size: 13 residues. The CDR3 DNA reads TGTGCCTGGAGTCTAGCGGGGCAAGAGACCCAGTACTTC. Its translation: CAWSLAGQETQYF.

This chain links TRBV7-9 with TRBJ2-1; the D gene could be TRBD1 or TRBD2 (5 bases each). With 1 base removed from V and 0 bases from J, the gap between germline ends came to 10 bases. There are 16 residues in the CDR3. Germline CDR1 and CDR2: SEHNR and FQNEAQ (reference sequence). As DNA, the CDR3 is TGTGCCAGCAGCTTAGAGGCAGGGAGCTCCTACAATGAGCAGTTCTTC. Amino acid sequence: CASSLEAGSSYNEQFF.

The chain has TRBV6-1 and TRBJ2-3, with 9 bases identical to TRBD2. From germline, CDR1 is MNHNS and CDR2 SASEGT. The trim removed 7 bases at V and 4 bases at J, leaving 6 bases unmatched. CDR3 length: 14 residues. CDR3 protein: CASKGLAGPDTQYF. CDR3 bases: TGTGCCAGCAAGGGGCTAGCGGGGCCAGATACGCAGTATTTT.

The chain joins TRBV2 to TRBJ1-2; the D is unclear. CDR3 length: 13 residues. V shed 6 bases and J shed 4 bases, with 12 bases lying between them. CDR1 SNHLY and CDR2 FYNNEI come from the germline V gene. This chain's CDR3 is CASRGDGLYGYTF. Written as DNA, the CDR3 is TGTGCCAGCAGGGGTGACGGCCTCTATGGCTACACCTTC.